These 32 T cell receptor beta chains were all obtained from the same sample, sequenced in a study of shared clonotypes between healthy human individuals (dated by TCRdb to 2019 to 2021). The receptor library was made with the immunoSEQ multiplex PCR assay. TCRdb re-hosts the immuneACCESS table, in-frame sequences only. Its copies lack some clones; in the studies checked, an unresolved V gene accounts for under half of them, and the cause for the rest is not known. This sample is represented by about 180,000 clones; 90% to 95% of them were singletons. The top ten constitute 0.067% of the sample. The specimen sequenced was naive CD4+ T cells sorted from blood. Per the publication, the cell subset or site label means: CD45RA+ positively selected. Every receptor here comes from a woman aged 25 to 45 in good health.

This chain links TRBV9 with TRBJ1-2, with D hard to call. Germline CDR1 reads SGDLS; CDR2 reads YYNGEE. Trimming stripped 4 bases from V and 2 bases from J, with 12 bases between. The CDR3 length is 14 residues. In DNA form, the CDR3 reads TGTGCCAGCAGCCCCATCGGGCAGAACTATGGCTACACCTTC. This translates into CASSPIGQNYGYTF. The full variable domain, with the rest looked up from reference TRBV9 and TRBJ1-2, is DSGVTQTPKHLITATGQRVTLRCSPRSGDLSVYWYQQSLDQGLQFLIQYYNGEERAKGNILERFSAQQFPDLHSELNLSSLELGDSALYFCASSPIGQNYGYTFGSGTRLTVV.

V is TRBV28 and J is TRBJ1-2; D is undetermined. The CDR3 is made up of 14 amino acids. CDR1 is MDHEN and CDR2 is SYDVKM in the germline V gene. The V gene lost 6 bases and the J gene lost 8 bases, with 19 bases spanning the gap. The CDR3 sequence is CASSNKRPFRGYTF. In DNA, the CDR3 is TGTGCCAGCAGCAACAAACGGCCTTTTCGGGGCTACACCTTC.

CDR3: CASSSRTGHSGNTIYF. CDR3 sequence (DNA): TGTGCCAGCAGTTCTCGGACAGGGCACTCTGGAAACACCATATATTTT. The V gene is TRBV5-5, the J gene TRBJ1-3; the match to TRBD1 covers 8 bases. CDR1 and CDR2 from the germline V gene are SGHKS and YYEKEE (reference sequence). This CDR3 region has 16 residues. After removal of 5 bases from V and 0 bases from J, the junction contained 7 bases not matched to a gene.

CDR3 nucleotide sequence: TGTGCCAGCTCACCACCGGGAGCAAACATTCAGTACTTC. Protein product: CASSPPGANIQYF. The chain has TRBV18 and TRBJ2-4; the D gene is possibly TRBD2 (5 bases). The V end was cut by 0 bases, the J end by 6 bases, with 6 bases between. Per the germline V gene, CDR1 is KGHSH and CDR2 is LQKENI. The CDR3 is made up of 13 amino acids. The full variable domain, with the rest looked up from reference TRBV18 and TRBJ2-4, is NAGVMQNPRHLVRRRGQEARLRCSPMKGHSHVYWYRQLPEEGLKFMVYLQKENIIDESGMPKERFSAEFPKEGPSILRIQQVVRGDSAAYFCASSPPGANIQYFGAGTRLSVL.

The rearrangement joins TRBV5-6 to TRBJ1-2, with 7 nucleotides matching TRBD1. Germline assignment: CDR1 SGHDT and CDR2 YYEEEE. The CDR3 is 16 residues long. Trimming removed 2 bases from V and 5 bases from J; junction bases left unmatched: 12. CDR3 bases: TGTGCCAGCAGCTTAGCATTGGGACAGAAAATATATGGCTACACCTTC. Translating it yields CASSLALGQKIYGYTF.

The CDR3 coding sequence is TGTGCCAGCAGCTCGACAGGGAGTGGAAACACCATATATTTT. Its protein product is CASSSTGSGNTIYF. The V gene is TRBV7-9, the J gene TRBJ1-3; 7 nucleotides line up with TRBD1. This CDR3 is built from 14 residues. Trimming removed 4 bases from V and 3 bases from J; junction bases left unmatched: 3. Germline V gives CDR1 SEHNR, CDR2 FQNEAQ (reference sequence).

The chain employs TRBV30 and TRBJ1-1; TRBD1 matches 8 bases. The ends lost 8 bases at V and 4 bases at J; junction bases unmatched: 9. The length of the CDR3 is 13 residues. Germline V gene data show CDR1 as GTSNPN and CDR2 as SVGIG (reference sequence). The CDR3 DNA follows: TGTGCCGGAGACCCCACAGGGGGCACTGAAGCTTTCTTT. Its translation: CAGDPTGGTEAFF.

This clone was seen a single time. The chain employs TRBV5-8 and TRBJ1-5; TRBD1 matches at 8 bases. Germline-derived CDR1 and CDR2 are SGHTS and YDEGEE. The V and J ends lost 5 bases and 6 bases, in that order; junction bases with no gene match: 7. The CDR3 has 14 amino acids. CDR3 loop: CASSPQDRVQPQHF. In nucleotides, the CDR3 is TGTGCCAGCAGTCCCCAGGACAGGGTTCAGCCCCAGCATTTT.

This sequence joins TRBV28 and TRBJ2-7, with TRBD1 matching 7 bases. Trimming at V came to 4 bases and at J to 10 bases, leaving 4 bases not matched to a gene. Germline V lookup: CDR1 MDHEN, CDR2 SYDVKM. CDR3 size: 11 residues. Written as DNA, the CDR3 is TGTGCCAGCAGTTCCCGACAGGGTCAGTACTTC. Encoded protein: CASSSRQGQYF.

The chain carries TRBV18 and TRBJ1-1; D gene ambiguous. The CDR3 is 13 amino acids. Trimming removed 0 bases at V and 10 bases at J, with 12 bases between. Germline lookup yields CDR1 KGHSH and CDR2 LQKENI. The CDR3 region is CASSPPGLDAAFF. CDR3 bases: TGTGCCAGCTCACCACCGGGTTTGGATGCAGCTTTCTTT. The variable domain in full, with the rest retrieved from reference TRBV18 and TRBJ1-1, is NAGVMQNPRHLVRRRGQEARLRCSPMKGHSHVYWYRQLPEEGLKFMVYLQKENIIDESGMPKERFSAEFPKEGPSILRIQQVVRGDSAAYFCASSPPGLDAAFFGQGTRLTVV.

The V call is TRBV6-1, the J call TRBJ2-7; 11 bases map to TRBD2. CDR1 is MNHNS, CDR2 SASEGT, per germline. V shed 8 bases and J 3 bases; nucleotides not matched to a gene: 9. This CDR3 contains 15 residues. DNA of the CDR3: TGTGCCAGCGGGAAGGGGACTAGCGGTTTCTACGAGCAGTACTTC. It yields the protein CASGKGTSGFYEQYF.

The chain has TRBV5-1 and TRBJ2-7, with 11 bases aligning to TRBD1. The germline V gene encodes CDR1 SGHRS and CDR2 YFSETQ. Unmatched junction bases numbered 7, after V lost 4 bases and J lost 7 bases. This CDR3 is 14 amino acids long. The CDR3 region is CASSLRTGGREQYF. For the CDR3, the DNA is TGCGCCAGCAGCCTCAGGACAGGGGGCAGAGAGCAGTACTTC.

The chain has TRBV5-1 and TRBJ2-7; 10 bases are a match to TRBD2. Germline V gene data show CDR1 as SGHRS and CDR2 as YFSETQ. The length of the CDR3 is 13 residues. V was clipped by 6 bases and J by 7 bases; unmatched bases: 7. CDR3 sequence: CASKLAGDREQYF. CDR3 coding DNA: TGCGCCAGCAAGCTAGCGGGAGATCGAGAGCAGTACTTC.

The genes are TRBV2 and TRBJ1-5; possible D gene TRBD1, 5 bases. Trimming shortened V by 8 bases and J by 4 bases, and 15 bases separated the two germline ends. This CDR3 has 14 amino acids. Germline V gene sequence: CDR1 SNHLY, CDR2 FYNNEI. The CDR3 loop reads CASSKGAENQPQHF. CDR3 coding DNA: TGTGCCAGCTCGAAAGGGGCGGAAAATCAGCCCCAGCATTTT. Full variable domain (missing parts from reference TRBV2 and TRBJ1-5): EPEVTQTPSHQVTQMGQEVILRCVPISNHLYFYWYRQILGQKVEFLVSFYNNEISEKSEIFDDQFSVERPDGSNFTLKIRSTKLEDSAMYFCASSKGAENQPQHFGDGTRLSIL.

This clone was observed a single time. The CDR3 region has the DNA TGTGCCAGCAGCGCCTTTTGGACAGGGGGGTACGAGCAGTACTTC. This translates into CASSAFWTGGYEQYF. The chain uses TRBV9 and TRBJ2-5; 10 positions agree with TRBD1. The assigned J gene may be wrong: the sequence end matches TRBJ2-7 better. The CDR3 loop spans 15 amino acids. CDR1 is SGDLS and CDR2 is YYNGEE in the germline V gene.

DNA of the CDR3: TGCGCCAGCAGCCAATTTTTTAGCGGGGCCAGCCAGACCCAGTACTTC. Protein sequence: CASSQFFSGASQTQYF. The V and J genes are TRBV4-1 and TRBJ2-5, with 8 bases fitting TRBD2. With 2 bases clipped from V and 6 bases from J, the junction kept 11 bases outside the gene matches. CDR1 and CDR2 (germline): MGHRA, YSYEKL. The CDR3 sequence is 16 residues long.

The count of this clone is one. The rearrangement joins TRBV18 to TRBJ2-2, with D uncertain. The CDR3 is made up of 15 amino acids. Per the germline V gene, CDR1 is KGHSH and CDR2 is LQKENI. V gave up 3 bases and J gave up 5 bases, with 13 bases separating them. The CDR3 DNA follows: TGTGCCAGCTCACCGTACGGACGAGAGACCGGGGAGCTGTTTTTT. This gives the protein CASSPYGRETGELFF.

Here the CDR3 DNA reads TGCAGCGTTAACGACGGATACGAGCAGTACTTC. It codes for CSVNDGYEQYF. The V and J genes are TRBV29-1 and TRBJ2-7; no clear D gene. In germline, CDR1 is SQVTM, CDR2 ANQGSEA. The length of the CDR3 is 11 residues. The V gene lost 5 bases and the J gene lost 4 bases, with 9 bases spanning the gap.

This chain connects TRBV27 to TRBJ1-2; 7 nucleotides match TRBD1. The CDR3 spans 13 residues. CDR1 and CDR2 from the germline V gene are MNHEY and SMNVEV (reference sequence). V was pared by 6 bases and J by 3 bases, with 4 bases of the junction left unmatched. For the CDR3, the DNA is TGTGCCAGCAGCCTTGACAGGGACTATGGCTACACCTTC. Protein: CASSLDRDYGYTF.

Written as DNA, the CDR3 is TGTGCCAGCAGTTACAGGGACAGGGCTTGGGGCTACACCTTC. Amino acid sequence: CASSYRDRAWGYTF. The chain has TRBV6-5 and TRBJ1-2; 9 bases agree with TRBD1. CDR3 length: 14 residues. Germline V gene sequence: CDR1 MNHEY, CDR2 SVGAGI. The V segment lost 2 bases and the J segment 8 bases; nucleotides outside the gene matches: 6.

This clone was picked up a small number of times. This chain links TRBV6-7 with TRBJ2-7; tentatively, D is TRBD2 (5 bases). TRBV6-7 is classed as an ORF, of uncertain function. Trimming took 2 bases from V and 7 from J, leaving 12 bases between them. The CDR3 loop spans 13 amino acids. This CDR3 reads CASSYPLAEEQYF. CDR3 coding DNA: TGTGCCAGCAGTTACCCCCTAGCTGAGGAGCAGTACTTC.

The chain uses TRBV28 and TRBJ2-2; D gene ambiguous. Germline loops: CDR1 MDHEN, CDR2 SYDVKM. Between the trimmed V and J ends, which lost 2 bases and 6 bases, there was a span of 10 bases. This CDR3 spans 14 amino acids. The CDR3 DNA sequence: TGTGCCAGCAGTTTACTAGGATTTGCCGGGGAGCTGTTTTTT. Translated: CASSLLGFAGELFF. Full variable domain (outside the CDR3, taken from reference TRBV28 and TRBJ2-2): DVKVTQSSRYLVKRTGEKVFLECVQDMDHENMFWYRQDPGLGLRLIYFSYDVKMKEKGDIPEGYSVSREKKERFSLILESASTNQTSMYLCASSLLGFAGELFFGEGSRLTVL.

The V call is TRBV10-3, the J call TRBJ2-7; 10 bases agree with TRBD2. Germline CDR1 ENHRY, CDR2 SYGVKD. The trim removed 6 bases at V and 2 bases at J, leaving 4 bases unmatched. The CDR3 runs 14 residues. The chain's CDR3 is CAIREAGGPYEQYF. CDR3 coding DNA: TGTGCCATCAGAGAAGCGGGAGGGCCCTACGAGCAGTACTTC.

This clone was counted a single time. The rearrangement uses TRBV2 and TRBJ2-5; D is unclear. This CDR3 region has 13 residues. The V end lost 4 bases, the J end lost 3 bases, and 9 bases lay between the germline ends. Germline V gives CDR1 SNHLY, CDR2 FYNNEI. The CDR3 nucleotides read TGTGCCAGCAGTGGAACCGTAAAAGAGACCCAGTACTTC. It encodes CASSGTVKETQYF.

The chain couples TRBV5-1 to TRBJ1-1, with D possibly matching TRBD1 (5 bases). The CDR3 runs to 15 residues. The V end lost 4 bases, the J end lost 5 bases, and 18 bases lay between the germline ends. Germline values: CDR1 SGHRS, CDR2 YFSETQ. The CDR3 spells CASSPGTVAGTEAFF. In nucleotides, the CDR3 is TGCGCCAGCAGCCCTGGGACGGTGGCGGGTACTGAAGCTTTCTTT.

This rearrangement joins TRBV6-5 to TRBJ1-1; a weak D match, TRBD1 (5 bases). Trimming cost V 5 bases and J 7 bases, with 14 bases left between them. The CDR3 is 13 amino acids. CDR1 is MNHEY, CDR2 SVGAGI, per germline. The CDR3 DNA sequence: TGTGCCAGCAGTCGAAGCGGGGCAGTTGAAGCTTTCTTT. This sequence encodes CASSRSGAVEAFF.

The rearrangement uses TRBV7-9 and TRBJ2-5; 10 bases are shared with TRBD2. The length of the CDR3 is 16 residues. The germline V gene encodes CDR1 SEHNR and CDR2 FQNEAQ (reference sequence). Losses at the gene ends were 5 bases for V and 4 bases for J; bases not matched to a gene: 10. CDR3 loop: CASSLGRGTSVETQYF. The CDR3 DNA reads TGTGCCAGCAGCCTAGGGAGGGGGACTAGCGTAGAGACCCAGTACTTC.

CDR3 sequence: CASIGAGAKNIQYF. The CDR3 DNA reads TGTGCCAGCATAGGGGCTGGGGCCAAAAACATTCAGTACTTC. This chain joins TRBV28 and TRBJ2-4; possibly TRBD1 for D (5 bases). With 7 bases removed from V and 1 base from J, the gap between germline ends came to 11 bases. Germline loops: CDR1 MDHEN, CDR2 SYDVKM. The CDR3 consists of 14 residues.

The V call is TRBV28, the J call TRBJ1-2; D is possibly TRBD1 (6 bases). In germline, CDR1 is MDHEN, CDR2 SYDVKM. Trimming took 4 bases from V and 3 from J, leaving 15 bases between them. The CDR3 is 15 residues long. The CDR3 region has the DNA TGTGCCAGCAGTTCTTTAGGGGGGCGCGACTATGGCTACACCTTC. Its protein is CASSSLGGRDYGYTF.

The CDR3: CASNGIPGANVLTF. DNA of the CDR3: TGTGCCAGCAACGGGATCCCTGGGGCCAACGTCCTGACTTTC. The chain combines TRBV28 with TRBJ2-6; a weak D match, TRBD2 (5 bases). Trimming took 7 bases from V and 2 from J, leaving 9 bases between them. In germline, CDR1 is MDHEN, CDR2 SYDVKM. The CDR3 is 14 residues long.

This clone was detected only once. The chain links TRBV2 to TRBJ1-3; D is uncertain. Per germline, CDR1 SNHLY and CDR2 FYNNEI. Trimming removed 7 bases from V and 0 bases from J, with 13 bases in between. This CDR3 has 15 amino acids. The chain's CDR3 is CASTEVRFSGNTIYF. CDR3 bases: TGTGCCAGCACAGAGGTCCGCTTCTCTGGAAACACCATATATTTT.

The rearrangement uses TRBV6-5 and TRBJ2-4; TRBD2 might be the D (6 bases). The CDR3 runs to 13 residues. Germline V gives CDR1 MNHEY, CDR2 SVGAGI. Trimming pared 6 bases from V and 8 bases from J, leaving 14 bases between. CDR3 nucleotides: TGTGCCAGCAGCTCCTCGGGGGTGCACATTCAGTACTTC. Translation: CASSSSGVHIQYF.